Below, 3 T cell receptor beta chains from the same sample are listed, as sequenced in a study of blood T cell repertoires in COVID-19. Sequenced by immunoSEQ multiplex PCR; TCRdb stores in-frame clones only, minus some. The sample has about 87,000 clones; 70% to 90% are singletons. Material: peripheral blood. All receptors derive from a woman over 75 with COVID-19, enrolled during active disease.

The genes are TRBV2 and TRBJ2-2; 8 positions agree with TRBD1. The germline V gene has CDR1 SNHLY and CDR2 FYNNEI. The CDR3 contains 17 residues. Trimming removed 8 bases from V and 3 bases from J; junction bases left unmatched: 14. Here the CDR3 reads CASLRPDPGGYTGELFF. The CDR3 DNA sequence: TGTGCCAGCCTAAGGCCTGATCCAGGGGGCTACACCGGGGAGCTGTTTTTT.

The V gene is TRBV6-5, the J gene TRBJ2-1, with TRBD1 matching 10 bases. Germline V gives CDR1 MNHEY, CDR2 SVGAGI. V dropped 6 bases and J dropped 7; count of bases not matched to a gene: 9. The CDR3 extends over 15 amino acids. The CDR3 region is CASRRQGAVKNEQFF. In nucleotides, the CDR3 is TGTGCCAGCAGACGACAGGGGGCCGTGAAGAATGAGCAGTTCTTC.

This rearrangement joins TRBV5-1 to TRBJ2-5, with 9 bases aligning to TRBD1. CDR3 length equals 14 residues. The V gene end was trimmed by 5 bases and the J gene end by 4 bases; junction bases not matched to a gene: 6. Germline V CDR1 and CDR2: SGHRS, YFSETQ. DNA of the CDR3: TGCGCCAGCAGATCCTGGACAGGGGTAGAGACCCAGTACTTC. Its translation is CASRSWTGVETQYF.